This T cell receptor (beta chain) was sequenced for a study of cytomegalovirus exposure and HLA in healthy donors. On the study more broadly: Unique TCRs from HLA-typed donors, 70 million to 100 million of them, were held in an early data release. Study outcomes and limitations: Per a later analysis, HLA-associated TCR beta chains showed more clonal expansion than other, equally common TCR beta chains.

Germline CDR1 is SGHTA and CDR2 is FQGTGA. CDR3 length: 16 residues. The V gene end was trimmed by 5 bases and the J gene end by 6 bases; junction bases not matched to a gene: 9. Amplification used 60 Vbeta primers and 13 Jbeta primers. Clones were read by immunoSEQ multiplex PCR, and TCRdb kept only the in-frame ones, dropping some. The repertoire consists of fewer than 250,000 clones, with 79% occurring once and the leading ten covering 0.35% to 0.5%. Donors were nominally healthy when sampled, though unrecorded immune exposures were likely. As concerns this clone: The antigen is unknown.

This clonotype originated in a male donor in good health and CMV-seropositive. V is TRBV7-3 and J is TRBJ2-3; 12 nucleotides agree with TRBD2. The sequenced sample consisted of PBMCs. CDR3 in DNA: TGTGCCAGCAGCCAGACTAGCGGGAGAGTCGGGGATACGCAGTATTTT. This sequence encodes CASSQTSGRVGDTQYF. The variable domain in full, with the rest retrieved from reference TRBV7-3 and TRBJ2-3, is GAGVSQTPSNKVTEKGKYVELRCDPISGHTALYWYRQSLGQGPEFLIYFQGTGAADDSGLPNDRFFAVRPEGSVSTLKIQRTERGDSAVYLCASSQTSGRVGDTQYFGPGTRLTVL.